Listed below are T cell receptor beta chains from one sample, sequenced in a study of blood T cell repertoires in COVID-19. Sequenced by immunoSEQ multiplex PCR; TCRdb stores in-frame clones only, minus some. The table shows about 74,000 clones, with 65% to 90% occurring only once. Sequenced: peripheral blood. The receptor source for this set is a man older than 75 with acute or convalescent COVID-19. Each CDR3 is given with its conserved first and last residue. The D gene is left open where the match is weak. Some rows mark clone size as missing; the rest say once, few, many or name a class of expanded clone.

>TRBJ1-1|TRBV3-1/TRBV3-2|TRBD1|once
TGTGCCAGCAGCCAAGCAGGGGGTAGGAACACTGAAGCTTTCTTT
CASSQAGGRNTEAFF
>TRBJ1-2|TRBV28|NA|once
TGTGCCAGCAGCCCCTCGATTGGGCAGTTAAGCTATGGCTACACCTTC
CASSPSIGQLSYGYTF
>TRBJ2-3|TRBV7-8|TRBD2|NA
TGTGCCAGCAGCCGGGACTACGCGGGTACGCAGTATTTT
CASSRDYAGTQYF
>TRBJ2-6|TRBV14|TRBD1|NA
TGTGCCAGCAGCCATCCGGGACAGGGGAGGTCTGGGGCCAACGTCCTGACTTTC
CASSHPGQGRSGANVLTF
>TRBJ1-6|TRBV9|TRBD1|NA
TGTGCCAGCAGCCCCGGACAGGTCCCTAATTCACCCCTCCACTTT
CASSPGQVPNSPLHF
>TRBJ2-1|TRBV6-2/TRBV6-3|TRBD1|NA
TGTGCCAGCAGCAGAGGACAGGGGTGGGCGAATGAGCAGTTCTTC
CASSRGQGWANEQFF
>TRBJ1-4|TRBV11-1|TRBD1|NA
TGTGCCAGCAGCTTCGACAGGGTTGGTGAAAAACTGTTTTTT
CASSFDRVGEKLFF
>TRBJ2-3|TRBV7-3|NA|NA
TGTGCCAGCAGCTTAACGGCGGAAGGCACAGATACGCAGTATTTT
CASSLTAEGTDTQYF
>TRBJ2-7|TRBV5-1|NA|NA
TGCGCCAGCAGCTTGGCCCGAGGTAGTAGCTCCTACGAGCAGTACTTC
CASSLARGSSSYEQYF
>TRBJ1-6|TRBV18|NA|NA
TGTGCCAGCTCACCAGGGATACAGGGTACCAATTCACCCCTCCACTTT
CASSPGIQGTNSPLHF
>TRBJ2-5|TRBV28|TRBD1|NA
TGTGCCAGCAGACACGGGACAGATAAAGAGACCCAGTACTTC
CASRHGTDKETQYF
>TRBJ1-1|TRBV12-5|NA|NA
TGTGCTAGTGGTTTACAGGGGAACACTGAAGCTTTCTTT
CASGLQGNTEAFF
>TRBJ2-6|TRBV15|TRBD2|NA
TGTGCCACCAGCAGAGAGCCCAGCGGGAGTTACTCTGGGGCCAACGTCCTGACTTTC
CATSREPSGSYSGANVLTF
>TRBJ1-2|TRBV27|NA|few
TGTGCCAGCAGTTTATCCCGGGGAACCGTCAATGGCTACACCTTC
CASSLSRGTVNGYTF
>TRBJ2-7|TRBV28|NA|NA
TGTGCCAGCAGTCCGCCCCCACAGGGTGTGTTTGAGCAGTACTTC
CASSPPPQGVFEQYF
>TRBJ1-1|TRBV24-1|NA|NA
TGTGCCACCAGTGACCAGTTGAGGGGGGAAGCTTTCTTT
CATSDQLRGEAFF
>TRBJ2-1|TRBV5-1|NA|NA
TGCGCCAGCAGCTACTTATACAGGGACCACAATGAGCAGTTCTTC
CASSYLYRDHNEQFF
>TRBJ2-2|TRBV29-1|NA|NA
TGCAGCGTGAGCCACGCGGTGGACACCGGGGAGCTGTTTTTT
CSVSHAVDTGELFF
>TRBJ1-3|TRBV30|TRBD1|NA
TGTGCCTCCCGGGGGGACAGGGACTCTGGAAACACCATATATTTT
CASRGDRDSGNTIYF
>TRBJ1-2|TRBV15|NA|NA
TGTGCCACCAGACACGCTTCTACAGGGAACTATGGCTACACCTTC
CATRHASTGNYGYTF
>TRBJ1-6|TRBV6-5|NA|NA
TGTGCCAGCAGTTACGCAGGCCAGGGGAATGATTCACCCCTCCACTTT
CASSYAGQGNDSPLHF
>TRBJ2-7|TRBV6-2/TRBV6-3|TRBD2|NA
TGTGCCAGCAGCTCCAGCGGGGGGGCCTTCCACGAGCAGTACTTC
CASSSSGGAFHEQYF
>TRBJ1-2|TRBV28|TRBD1|NA
TGTGCCAGCAGTCTGACAGGGGGCTATGGCTACACCTTC
CASSLTGGYGYTF
>TRBJ2-3|TRBV2|TRBD1|NA
TGTGCCAGCAGCGGACAGGGAAGAACAGATACGCAGTATTTT
CASSGQGRTDTQYF
>TRBJ1-5|TRBV7-2|NA|NA
TGTGCCAGCAGCCCTCGACAAAATAGCAATCAGCCCCAGCATTTT
CASSPRQNSNQPQHF
>TRBJ1-2|TRBV7-2|NA|many
TGTGCCAGCAGCTCTCAACTTAACTATGGCTACACCTTC
CASSSQLNYGYTF
>TRBJ1-2|TRBV12-3/TRBV12-4|NA|NA
TGTGCCAGCACTATGGGGCAGGGGCTTGGCTACACCTTC
CASTMGQGLGYTF
>TRBJ1-2|TRBV28|NA|NA
TGTGCCAGCAGTGGCAACTATGGCTACACCTTC
CASSGNYGYTF
>TRBJ1-1|TRBV28|NA|once
TGTGCCAGCAGTCCCTATCCACAGGGAAAGAGCCTGAACACTGAAGCTTTCTTT
CASSPYPQGKSLNTEAFF
>TRBJ1-4|TRBV18|TRBD1|NA
TGTGCCAGCTCAGTCCAGGGGGATGAAAAACTGTTTTTT
CASSVQGDEKLFF
>TRBJ1-2|TRBV28|TRBD1|NA
TGTGCCAGCAGTTCCTCTCTTCGGGACAGGGGCTATGGCTACACCTTC
CASSSSLRDRGYGYTF
>TRBJ2-7|TRBV5-4|TRBD2|NA
TGTGCCAGCAGCCCGGGACTAGCGGGCTACGAGCAGTACTTC
CASSPGLAGYEQYF
>TRBJ2-5|TRBV5-1|NA|NA
TGCGCCAGCACTTTCCCCAAAGGGGCGGGACAAGAGACCCAGTACTTC
CASTFPKGAGQETQYF
>TRBJ1-6|TRBV27|TRBD1|NA
TGTGCCAGCAGGAGACAGGGGGCAAATTCACCCCTCCACTTT
CASRRQGANSPLHF
>TRBJ1-1|TRBV15|NA|few
TGTGCCACCAGCAAAGCTAGGGGATGGACTGAAGCTTTCTTT
CATSKARGWTEAFF
>TRBJ1-4|TRBV7-2|NA|NA
TGTGCCAGCAGTTGGATACAGGGCCCCCTGTTTTTT
CASSWIQGPLFF
>TRBJ2-2|TRBV6-6|NA|once
TGTGCCAGCAGTCGGGACTCCCTTTTGGCCGGGGAGCTGTTTTTT
CASSRDSLLAGELFF
>TRBJ2-7|TRBV6-1|NA|NA
TGTGCCAGCAGTGACGGAGAACACTACGAGCAGTACTTC
CASSDGEHYEQYF
>TRBJ1-2|TRBV4-3|TRBD1|NA
TGCGCCAGCAGCCAAAACCCGACAGGGGACGGGGGCTACACCTTC
CASSQNPTGDGGYTF
>TRBJ2-1|TRBV7-2|TRBD2|NA
TGTGCCAGCAGCCTCGGACTAGAGGGAAGGGATGAGCAGTTCTTC
CASSLGLEGRDEQFF